This section outlines one T cell receptor (beta chain) sequence together with its context. The clone's antigen remains unknown. Per-base qualities were not stored, and no clone one base away is much larger. This sample is part of a study of T cell changes during pregnancy in multiple sclerosis (dated by TCRdb to the late 2010s). In terms of the full investigation: The study looked at changes in the T cell repertoire across pregnancy in women with multiple sclerosis.

Via the germline V gene, CDR1 is MDHEN and CDR2 SYDVKM. From V the trimming removes 6 bases and from J it removes 9 bases, while the gene matches leave 11 bases of the junction unaccounted for. From the cysteine up to the phenylalanine, the CDR3 has a length of 14 residues. Only the CDR3 part of the read is kept: 42 bases, read in frame from the first base. The library relied on the immunoSEQ multiplex PCR assay. TCRdb limited this immuneACCESS table to in-frame rearrangements with V and J called. A share of clones is missing; checked studies link under half to unresolved V genes, and the rest is unexplained. The sample data list 35,000 to 40,000 clones, and nearly 90% of these were observed just once. The ten top clones hold over 0.45% of the sample.

This TCR came from a female donor with multiple sclerosis, enrolled in a pregnancy study. Sample: CD4+ T cells from peripheral blood mononuclear cells, taken in the second trimester of pregnancy. This receptor chain uses TRBV28 and TRBJ1-5; TRBD1 agrees with 7 junctional bases. The CDR3 protein is CASRGDSGIGPQHF. The sequenced DNA is TGTGCCAGCAGGGGGGACAGTGGGATAGGGCCCCAGCATTTT.